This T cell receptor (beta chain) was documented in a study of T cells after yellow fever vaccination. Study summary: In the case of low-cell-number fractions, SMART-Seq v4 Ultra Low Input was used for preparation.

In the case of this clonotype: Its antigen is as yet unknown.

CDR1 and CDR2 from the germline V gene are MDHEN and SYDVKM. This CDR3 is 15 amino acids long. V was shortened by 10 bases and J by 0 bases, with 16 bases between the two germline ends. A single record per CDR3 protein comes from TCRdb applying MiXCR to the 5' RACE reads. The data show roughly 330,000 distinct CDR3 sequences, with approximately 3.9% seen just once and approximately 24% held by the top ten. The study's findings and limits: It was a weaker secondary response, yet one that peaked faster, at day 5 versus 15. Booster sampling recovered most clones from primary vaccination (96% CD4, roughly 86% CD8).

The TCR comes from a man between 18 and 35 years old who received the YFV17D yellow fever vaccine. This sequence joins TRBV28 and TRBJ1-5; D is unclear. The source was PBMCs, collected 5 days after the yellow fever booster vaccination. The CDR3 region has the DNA TGTGCCACCCGGTGGACGGCCGATAGCAATCAGCCCCAGCATTTT. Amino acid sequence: CATRWTADSNQPQHF. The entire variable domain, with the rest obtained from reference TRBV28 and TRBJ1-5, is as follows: DVKVTQSSRYLVKRTGEKVFLECVQDMDHENMFWYRQDPGLGLRLIYFSYDVKMKEKGDIPEGYSVSREKKERFSLILESASTNQTSMYLCATRWTADSNQPQHFGDGTRLSIL.